This T cell receptor (beta chain) was captured in a study of beta chain features in type 1 diabetes. About the research overall: Patients did not differ from healthy donors in age, gender or cell yield. Taken together, all samples contributed 95 million to 110 million examined sorted cells. Regarding the study as a whole: Shortening that was moderate but significant affected the TCRB CDR3s of Type 1 diabetes patients in all four CD4+ subsets. Fewer insertions but more deletions were seen at VDJ junctions in type 1 diabetes patients.

Sorted CD4+ subsets: naive, central memory, regulatory, stem cell-like memory (CD45RO/CCR7/CD25/CD127/CD95/CD27 panel). The CDR3 spans 17 residues. cDNA synthesis used the whole RNA isolate, giving expressed TCRB sequences. TCRdb keeps only in-frame clones here, not all; method: immunoSEQ multiplex PCR. The data contain about 160,000 clones, under 9.5% of them singletons. Points on this clone: Its matching antigen is unknown.

The material sequenced was central memory CD4+ T cells from blood. The chain joins TRBV21-1 to TRBJ2-7; the table's D call, TRBD2, has no DNA check behind it. TRBV21-1 has pseudogene status. This TCR derives from a man aged 18-30 years with type 1 diabetes. CDR3 protein: CASSKERLAGGDYEQYF. DNA for the CDR3: TGTGCCAGCAGCAAGGAGAGACTAGCGGGGGGGGACTACGAGCAGTACTTC.